These 26 T cell receptor beta chains share one sample of origin, sequenced in a study of blood T cell repertoires in COVID-19. The assay was immunoSEQ multiplex PCR, and TCRdb's table has in-frame clones only and misses some. The sample includes about 410,000 clones, approximately 89% of them seen just once. The material sequenced was peripheral blood. The source of these receptors is a woman aged 40 to 50 with COVID-19, enrolled during active disease.

This clone was detected only once. V usage is TRBV2 and J usage is TRBJ2-5, with TRBD2 as a possible D gene (5 bases). With 5 bases removed from V and 5 bases from J, the gap between germline ends came to 9 bases. The CDR3 runs to 12 residues. Germline lookup yields CDR1 SNHLY and CDR2 FYNNEI. CDR3 DNA: TGTGCCAGCAGTCTCCGGGATGAGACCCAGTACTTC. Translation gives CASSLRDETQYF.

J is TRBJ1-5 and V is TRBV6-4; the match to TRBD1 covers 10 bases. This CDR3 region has 15 residues. Trimming removed 6 bases from V and 5 bases from J; junction bases left unmatched: 7. The V gene's germline CDR1 is MRHNA and CDR2 SNTAGT. CDR3 sequence reads: CASSTRQGADQPQHF. In DNA form, the CDR3 reads TGTGCCAGCAGCACCCGACAGGGGGCGGATCAGCCCCAGCATTTT.

This rearrangement joins TRBV7-3 to TRBJ2-7; D possibly corresponds to TRBD1 (6 bases). V gave up 11 bases and J gave up 9 bases, with 14 bases separating them. The CDR3 has 10 residues. Germline loops: CDR1 SGHTA, CDR2 FQGTGA. The DNA of the CDR3 is TGTGCCCGGGGACAAGAAGGGCAGTACTTC. It yields the protein CARGQEGQYF.

V gene TRBV5-1 combines with J gene TRBJ1-1; D is uncertain. V lost 1 base and J 2 bases, leaving 6 bases between the germline ends. Germline loops: CDR1 SGHRS, CDR2 YFSETQ. The CDR3 sequence is 13 residues long. The CDR3 coding sequence is TGCGCCAGCAGCTTGCTATCCAACACTGAAGCTTTCTTT. Residues: CASSLLSNTEAFF.

In this sample, this clone turned up a few times. The rearrangement joins TRBV29-1 to TRBJ1-2; 7 bases are a match to TRBD1. Per the germline V gene, CDR1 is SQVTM and CDR2 is ANQGSEA. Losses at the gene ends were 2 bases for V and 6 bases for J; bases not matched to a gene: 9. The CDR3 consists of 14 residues. CDR3 sequence reads: CSVERRDRQHGYTF. The CDR3 DNA reads as TGCAGCGTTGAACGCCGGGACAGACAACATGGCTACACCTTC.

V usage is TRBV7-9 and J usage is TRBJ2-2, with 8 nucleotides matching TRBD1. V gave up 4 bases and J gave up 5 bases; unmatched junction bases: 9. Germline assignment: CDR1 SEHNR and CDR2 FQNEAQ (reference sequence). This CDR3 has 16 residues. The CDR3 is CASSWIDRGGTGELFF. CDR3 nucleotide sequence: TGTGCCAGCAGCTGGATTGACAGGGGCGGTACCGGGGAGCTGTTTTTT.

The chain employs TRBV30 and TRBJ1-3; D may be TRBD1 (6 bases). Deletions cut 3 bases from V and 0 bases from J, with 15 bases between. The CDR3 consists of 16 residues. The germline V gene has CDR1 GTSNPN and CDR2 SVGIG (reference sequence). The chain's CDR3 is CAWSAGTRSSGNTIYF. In nucleotides, the CDR3 is TGTGCCTGGAGCGCAGGGACACGGAGCTCTGGAAACACCATATATTTT.

The chain uses TRBV5-1 and TRBJ2-4, with D tentatively TRBD1 (5 bases). V dropped 4 bases and J dropped 1 base, with 15 bases sitting between them. Germline V gives CDR1 SGHRS, CDR2 YFSETQ. This CDR3 is 16 amino acids long. The CDR3 DNA sequence: TGCGCCAGCAGCCAGGGTAGGGTAGGGGCCAAAAACATTCAGTACTTC. It specifies CASSQGRVGAKNIQYF. The whole variable domain, remainder taken from reference TRBV5-1 and TRBJ2-4, is KAGVTQTPRYLIKTRGQQVTLSCSPISGHRSVSWYQQTPGQGLQFLFEYFSETQRNKGNFPGRFSGRQFSNSRSEMNVSTLELGDSALYLCASSQGRVGAKNIQYFGAGTRLSVL.

J is TRBJ2-5 and V is TRBV28, with 12 positions matching TRBD1. V lost 5 bases to trimming and J lost 5 bases; unmatched junction nucleotides: 9. The CDR3 extends over 16 amino acids. Germline V gene data show CDR1 as MDHEN and CDR2 as SYDVKM. CDR3: CASSHGTGGISETQYF. In nucleotides, the CDR3 is TGTGCCAGCAGTCACGGGACAGGGGGCATCTCGGAGACCCAGTACTTC.

The rearrangement joins TRBV6-2 or TRBV6-3 to TRBJ2-7; tentative D call: TRBD2 (6 bases). CDR1 and CDR2 (germline): MNHEY, SVGEGT. Trimming stripped 6 bases from V and 3 bases from J, with 21 bases between. CDR3 length: 16 amino acids. This CDR3 is CASSPYGGADYYEQYF. The CDR3 DNA sequence: TGTGCCAGCAGCCCTTACGGCGGGGCGGACTACTACGAGCAGTACTTC.

The V call is TRBV7-9, the J call TRBJ1-4; D is unresolved. Between the trimmed V and J ends, which lost 4 bases and 5 bases, there was a span of 14 bases. CDR3 length: 15 residues. The germline V gene has CDR1 SEHNR and CDR2 FQNEAQ (reference sequence). In DNA form, the CDR3 reads TGTGCCAGCAGCTCCGGGAGGCAGCCGAATGAAAAACTGTTTTTT. Amino acid sequence: CASSSGRQPNEKLFF.

The V gene is TRBV5-4, the J gene TRBJ1-2, with 8 nucleotides matching TRBD1. The CDR3 has 13 residues. CDR1 is SGHNT and CDR2 is YYREEE in the germline V gene (reference sequence). J was trimmed by 5 bases and V by 2 bases; bases with no gene match: 2. The CDR3 spells CASSLGTGYGYTF. CDR3 DNA sequence: TGTGCCAGCAGCTTAGGGACAGGTTATGGCTACACCTTC.

This clone was counted a single time. The chain carries TRBV7-2 and TRBJ2-5; D perhaps matches TRBD2 (7 bases). The CDR3 is made up of 17 amino acids. Germline V CDR1 and CDR2: SGHTA, FQGNSA. V was trimmed by 6 bases and J by 3 bases, leaving 23 bases between them. CDR3 loop: CASSPGRLRGPEETQYF. The CDR3 nucleotides read TGTGCCAGCAGTCCCGGTCGGTTGCGGGGGCCGGAAGAGACCCAGTACTTC. Looking up the rest from reference TRBV7-2 and TRBJ2-5 gives the full variable domain: GAGVSQSPSNKVTEKGKDVELRCDPISGHTALYWYRQSLGQGLEFLIYFQGNSAPDKSGLPSDRFSAERTGGSVSTLTIQRTQQEDSAVYLCASSPGRLRGPEETQYFGPGTRLLVL.

A note on this clone: Other nucleotide sequences in the sample specify the same CDR3. The chain carries TRBV27 and TRBJ2-1; TRBD1 is a possible D gene (5 bases). V was cut by 1 base and J by 0 bases, with 7 bases left in between. The CDR3 is 15 amino acids. Germline V CDR1 and CDR2: MNHEY, SMNVEV (reference sequence). The CDR3 DNA reads TGTGCCAGCAGTTTATGGGGCGGCTCCTACAATGAGCAGTTCTTC. This gives the protein CASSLWGGSYNEQFF.

The chain joins TRBV4-3 to TRBJ1-5; D possibly corresponds to TRBD1 (5 bases). The germline V gene has CDR1 LGHNA and CDR2 YSLEER. Trimming shortened V by 4 bases and J by 8 bases, and 12 bases separated the two germline ends. There are 13 residues in the CDR3. For the CDR3, the DNA is TGCGCCAGCAGCCTGGGGACTTCCAAGCCCCAGCATTTT. Translation gives CASSLGTSKPQHF.

This chain joins TRBV2 and TRBJ1-1, with a tentative D call TRBD1 (5 bases). Trimming shortened V by 6 bases and J by 3 bases, and 17 bases separated the two germline ends. CDR1 and CDR2 (germline): SNHLY, FYNNEI. The CDR3 is 15 residues long. CDR3 sequence: CASRFGWGVDTEAFF. DNA for the CDR3: TGTGCCAGCAGATTCGGGTGGGGGGTGGACACTGAAGCTTTCTTT. The complete variable domain, with remaining parts taken from reference TRBV2 and TRBJ1-1, reads EPEVTQTPSHQVTQMGQEVILRCVPISNHLYFYWYRQILGQKVEFLVSFYNNEISEKSEIFDDQFSVERPDGSNFTLKIRSTKLEDSAMYFCASRFGWGVDTEAFFGQGTRLTVV.

This clone is a singleton in its sample. Within the sample, other DNA sequences also encode this same CDR3. V gene TRBV5-1 combines with J gene TRBJ2-7; maybe TRBD2 (5 bases). The germline CDR1 and CDR2 sequences are SGHRS and YFSETQ. Deletions cut 4 bases from V and 0 bases from J, with 11 bases between. This CDR3 is built from 14 residues. The CDR3 DNA is TGCGCCAGCAGCGGAACGGGATCCTCCTACGAGCAGTACTTC. Amino acid sequence: CASSGTGSSYEQYF.

The V and J genes are TRBV2 and TRBJ1-6; D is unresolved. V was clipped by 6 bases and J by 10 bases, with 13 bases between them. Germline V gene lookup returns CDR1 SNHLY and CDR2 FYNNEI. The CDR3 length is 13 residues. In DNA, the CDR3 is TGTGCCAGCAGCCCTGTTCAAGAGTCACCCCTCCACTTT. Translating gives CASSPVQESPLHF.

The genes are TRBV9 and TRBJ2-1, with a possible D match to TRBD1 (5 bases). Trimming removed 0 bases at V and 4 bases at J, with 11 bases between. CDR1 is SGDLS, CDR2 YYNGEE, per germline. The length of the CDR3 is 15 residues. The CDR3 DNA follows: TGTGCCAGCAGCGTAGAGGGGTGGGTTTACAATGAGCAGTTCTTC. Its protein is CASSVEGWVYNEQFF.

This chain connects TRBV7-2 to TRBJ1-1; D ambiguous. From germline, CDR1 is SGHTA and CDR2 FQGNSA. V lost 3 bases and J 4 bases, leaving 12 bases between the germline ends. The CDR3 has 14 amino acids. The CDR3 nucleotides read TGTGCCAGCAGCTTGAGGCCAGAAGGCACTGAAGCTTTCTTT. Its translation is CASSLRPEGTEAFF.

V and J are TRBV7-2 and TRBJ1-1; D remains ambiguous. The CDR3 has 11 residues. Trimming shortened V by 2 bases and J by 11 bases, and 9 bases separated the two germline ends. CDR1 SGHTA and CDR2 FQGNSA come from the germline V gene. The CDR3 nucleotides are TGTGCCAGCAGCTTACCAGGCAAGGCTTTCTTT. Amino acid sequence: CASSLPGKAFF.

The chain has TRBV3-1 (or the pseudogene TRBV3-2) and TRBJ2-3; 7 bases are a match to TRBD2. This CDR3 region has 15 residues. Germline V gene sequence: CDR1 LGHDT, CDR2 YNNKEL (reference sequence). J was trimmed by 5 bases and V by 4 bases; bases with no gene match: 9. The CDR3 nucleotides are TGTGCCAGCAGCCCATCGGGAGGTGGCGGAGATACGCAGTATTTT. Protein product: CASSPSGGGGDTQYF.

This chain connects TRBV10-2 to TRBJ1-2; a possible D gene is TRBD1 (5 bases). Germline V lookup: CDR1 WSHSY, CDR2 SAAADI. The V end lost 3 bases, the J end lost 4 bases, and 12 bases lay between the germline ends. The CDR3 is 14 residues long. The CDR3 DNA reads TGCGCCAGCAGTGAACAATCGACAGTCTATGGCTACACCTTC. This sequence encodes CASSEQSTVYGYTF.

The rearrangement links TRBV27 to TRBJ2-1, with 8 nucleotides matching TRBD2. The CDR3 covers 16 residues. The junction had 11 bases not matched to a gene; V was cut back by 3 bases and J by 7 bases. The germline V gene has CDR1 MNHEY and CDR2 SMNVEV (reference sequence). In nucleotides, the CDR3 is TGTGCCAGCAGTTTTCTTAGCGGGAAATTAGGAAATGAGCAGTTCTTC. Translated: CASSFLSGKLGNEQFF.

The CDR3 bases are TGTGCCAGCCAAGCCCGTGAAAAACTGTTTTTT. Residues: CASQAREKLFF. The V call is TRBV28, the J call TRBJ1-4, with no clear D. The germline V gene encodes CDR1 MDHEN and CDR2 SYDVKM. Trimming stripped 8 bases from V and 7 bases from J, with 8 bases between. The CDR3 totals 11 residues.

This rearrangement joins TRBV5-1 to TRBJ1-2, with D possibly being TRBD1 (6 bases). The germline CDR1 and CDR2 sequences are SGHRS and YFSETQ. This CDR3 is built from 14 residues. The ends were cut back, 0 bases at V and 7 bases at J, with 13 bases in the middle. CDR3 DNA sequence: TGCGCCAGCAGCTTGGAAGCGCAGGGGAGTGGCTACACCTTC. It encodes CASSLEAQGSGYTF.